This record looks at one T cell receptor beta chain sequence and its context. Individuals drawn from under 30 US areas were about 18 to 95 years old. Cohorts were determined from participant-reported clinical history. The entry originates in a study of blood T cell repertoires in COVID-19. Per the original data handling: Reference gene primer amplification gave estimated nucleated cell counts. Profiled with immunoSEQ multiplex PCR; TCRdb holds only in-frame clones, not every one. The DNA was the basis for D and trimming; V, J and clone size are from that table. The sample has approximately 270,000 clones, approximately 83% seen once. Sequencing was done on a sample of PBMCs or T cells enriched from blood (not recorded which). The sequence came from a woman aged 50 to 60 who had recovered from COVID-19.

The CDR3 coding sequence is TGTGCCATCAGGAGCCCGGGAGGAGAGACCCAGTACTTC. The encoded protein is CAIRSPGGETQYF. This chain connects TRBV10-3 to TRBJ2-5; 7 bases are shared with TRBD2. The CDR3 spans 13 residues. The V gene end was trimmed by 6 bases and the J gene end by 4 bases; junction bases not matched to a gene: 5. CDR1 and CDR2 (germline): ENHRY, SYGVKD.